This TCR beta chain is drawn from a study of blood T cell repertoires in COVID-19. About the study: PBMCs, B-cell-depleted T cells, or T cells provided the cDNA or gDNA that made up the material.

Those enrolled, adults aged about 18 to 95 years, came from about two dozen US areas. This CDR3 has 12 residues. Trimming took 9 bases from V and 3 from J, leaving 11 bases between them. Germline V gives CDR1 LNHDA, CDR2 SQIVND (reference sequence). Profiling relied on immunoSEQ multiplex PCR, and the TCRdb table lists in-frame clones only, not all of them. Of about 220,000 clones in the sample, roughly 80% were seen once. This clone has just a few counts. Material for sequencing was PBMCs or T cells enriched from blood (not recorded which). The gene calls are TRBV19 and TRBJ1-1, with a tentative D call TRBD1 (6 bases). This clonotype was obtained from a woman aged 40 to 50 with acute COVID-19. CDR3 in DNA: TGTGCCAGAGTCGGACAGTACACTGAAGCTTTCTTT. It yields the protein CARVGQYTEAFF.